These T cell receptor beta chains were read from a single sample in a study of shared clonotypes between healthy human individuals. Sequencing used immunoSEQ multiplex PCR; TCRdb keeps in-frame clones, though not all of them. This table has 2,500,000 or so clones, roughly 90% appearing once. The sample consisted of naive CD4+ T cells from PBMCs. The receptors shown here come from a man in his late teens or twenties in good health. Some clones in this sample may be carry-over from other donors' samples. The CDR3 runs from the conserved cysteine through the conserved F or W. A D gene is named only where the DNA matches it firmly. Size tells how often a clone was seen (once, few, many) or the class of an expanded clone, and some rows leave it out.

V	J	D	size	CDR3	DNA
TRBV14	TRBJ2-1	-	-	CASSQDAPGQFF	TGTGCCAGCAGCCAAGACGCCCCCGGACAGTTCTTC
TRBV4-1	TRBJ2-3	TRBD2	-	CASSPGTSGDTQYF	TGCGCCAGCAGCCCTGGGACTAGCGGGGATACGCAGTATTTT
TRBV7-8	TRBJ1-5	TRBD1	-	CASSLEGQGRQPQHF	TGTGCCAGCAGCTTAGAAGGACAGGGGCGGCAGCCCCAGCATTTT
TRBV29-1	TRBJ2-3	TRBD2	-	CSASGLAGHTDTQYF	TGCAGCGCCTCCGGACTAGCGGGGCACACAGATACGCAGTATTTT
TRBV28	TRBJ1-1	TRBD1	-	CASSPRPGQGGGTEAFF	TGTGCCAGCAGTCCCCGGCCTGGACAGGGTGGGGGCACTGAAGCTTTCTTT
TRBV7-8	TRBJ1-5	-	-	CASSLSENQPQHF	TGTGCCAGCAGCCTATCAGAGAATCAGCCCCAGCATTTT
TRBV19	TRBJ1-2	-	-	CASSGSYYGYTF	TGTGCCAGTAGCGGGTCTTACTATGGCTACACCTTC
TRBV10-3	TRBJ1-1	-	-	CAISGGAGTEAFF	TGTGCCATCAGTGGTGGGGCCGGGACTGAAGCTTTCTTT
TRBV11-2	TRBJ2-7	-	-	CASSLFRERYEQYF	TGTGCCAGCAGCTTATTTCGGGAGCGGTACGAGCAGTACTTC
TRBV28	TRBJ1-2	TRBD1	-	CASSLFLGQEGDGYTF	TGTGCCAGCAGTTTATTTTTGGGACAGGAAGGGGATGGCTACACCTTC
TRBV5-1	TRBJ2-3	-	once	CASSQGSTDTQYF	TGCGCCAGCAGCCAGGGCAGCACAGATACGCAGTATTTT
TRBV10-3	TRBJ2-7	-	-	CAISESTRGAEQYF	TGTGCCATCAGTGAGTCGACTAGGGGAGCCGAGCAGTACTTC
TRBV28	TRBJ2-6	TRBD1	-	CASSLLSGTGTGANVLTF	TGTGCCAGCAGTTTGCTCAGTGGGACAGGGACTGGGGCCAACGTCCTGACTTTC
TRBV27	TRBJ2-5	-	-	CASSPFLAGGETQYF	TGTGCCAGCAGCCCCTTCCTTGCGGGCGGGGAGACCCAGTACTTC
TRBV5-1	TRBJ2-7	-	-	CASSLRQSYEQYF	TGCGCCAGCAGCTTAAGACAGTCCTACGAGCAGTACTTC
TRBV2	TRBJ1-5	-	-	CASRGRWGNQPQHF	TGTGCCAGCCGCGGACGTTGGGGCAATCAGCCCCAGCATTTT
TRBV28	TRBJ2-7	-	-	CASRGGRTTYEQYF	TGTGCCAGCAGAGGTGGCCGGACCACCTACGAGCAGTACTTC
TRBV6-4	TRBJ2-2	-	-	CASRGDRWGTGELFF	TGTGCCAGCAGGGGCGACAGGTGGGGCACCGGGGAGCTGTTTTTT
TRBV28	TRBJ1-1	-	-	CASSFAGGDFLF	TGTGCCAGCAGTTTCGCCGGGGGGGATTTTCTCTTT
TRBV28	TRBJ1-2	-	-	CASSSGLTNYGYTF	TGTGCCAGCAGTTCGGGTCTGACTAACTATGGCTACACCTTC
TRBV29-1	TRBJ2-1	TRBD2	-	CSVGTSGKQQFF	TGCAGCGTCGGGACTAGCGGGAAACAGCAGTTCTTC
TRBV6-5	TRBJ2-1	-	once	CASSLLGLSGNEQFF	TGTGCCAGCAGCCTACTAGGTTTATCGGGCAATGAGCAGTTCTTC
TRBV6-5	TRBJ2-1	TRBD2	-	CASSYSGTSGTQFF	TGTGCCAGCAGTTACTCAGGGACTAGCGGGACACAGTTCTTC
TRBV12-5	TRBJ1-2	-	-	CASGLVPGNYGYTF	TGTGCTAGTGGTTTGGTACCAGGGAACTATGGCTACACCTTC
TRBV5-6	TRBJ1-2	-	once	CASSLGDQRSNYGYTF	TGTGCCAGCAGCTTGGGTGACCAGCGGTCTAACTATGGCTACACCTTC
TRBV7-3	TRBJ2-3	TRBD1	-	CASSFRGGTGDYTDTQYF	TGTGCCAGCAGCTTTAGGGGAGGGACAGGGGATTACACAGATACGCAGTATTTT
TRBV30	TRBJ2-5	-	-	CAWSVKRYQETQYF	TGTGCCTGGAGTGTGAAACGTTACCAAGAGACCCAGTACTTC
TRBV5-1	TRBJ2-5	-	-	CASSNRGGGQGTQYF	TGCGCCAGCAGCAACAGGGGAGGAGGGCAGGGGACCCAGTACTTC
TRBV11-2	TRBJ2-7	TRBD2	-	CASSLGGLVHEQYF	TGTGCCAGCAGCTTAGGAGGACTAGTCCACGAGCAGTACTTC
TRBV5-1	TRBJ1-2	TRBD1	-	CASSPRTGHGYTF	TGCGCCAGCAGCCCTAGGACAGGGCATGGCTACACCTTC
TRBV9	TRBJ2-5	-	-	CASSAQETQYF	TGTGCCAGCAGCGCGCAAGAGACCCAGTACTTC
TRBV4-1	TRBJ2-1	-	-	CASSLNERSEQFF	TGCGCCAGCAGCCTCAACGAGCGAAGTGAGCAGTTCTTC
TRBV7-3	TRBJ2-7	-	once	CASSLDPGPSYEQYF	TGTGCCAGCAGCTTAGACCCAGGGCCTTCCTACGAGCAGTACTTC